This T cell receptor beta chain was sequenced in a study of beta chain features in type 1 diabetes. Looking at the study overall: Patient and healthy donor groups were alike in age, gender and cell yields. Examined across all samples were 90 million to 130 million sorted cells.

Comments on this clone: Its antigen is undetermined.

Study-wide results and caveats: The study notes PCR might favor shorter templates equally in patients and controls. VDJ junctions from type 1 diabetes patients carried fewer insertions and larger deletions.

Reverse transcription of all isolated RNA meant that expressed TCRB transcripts were sequenced. Data came from immunoSEQ multiplex PCR; TCRdb stores just in-frame clones and leaves some out. Counted here are about 620,000 clones, roughly 15% occurring once; the ten biggest clones make up 0.09% to 0.095%. The germline V gene encodes CDR1 GTSNPN and CDR2 SVGIG (reference sequence). The CDR3 is 18 amino acids. After removal of 3 bases from V and 0 bases from J, the junction contained 13 bases not matched to a gene. The sequence derives from a man aged 18 to 30 in good health. Source material: naive CD4+ T cells from blood. The rearrangement joins TRBV30 to TRBJ1-3; 8 nucleotides line up with TRBD1. CDR3 nucleotide sequence: TGTGCCTGGAGGACAGGGGTTGGGGGAGGATTCTCTGGAAACACCATATATTTT. This encodes CAWRTGVGGGFSGNTIYF.